This TCR beta chain was documented in a study of cytomegalovirus exposure and HLA in healthy donors. Overall study results and limits: A cluster of highly shared sequence variants was likely a sequencing artifact. TCR beta chain V- and J-gene trimming was linked, in a later analysis, to a missense variant in DCLRE1C. One later analysis reportedly identified an Asian-associated ancestry cluster that showed fewer N-insertions than the roughly 600-donor mean.

This CDR3 has 13 residues. The trim removed 7 bases at V and 4 bases at J, leaving 3 bases unmatched. CDR1 is ENHRY, CDR2 SYGVKD, per germline. Both 60 Vbeta primers and 13 Jbeta primers went into the PCR. Method: immunoSEQ multiplex PCR; TCRdb's copy keeps in-frame clones and lacks some. The sample carries tens of thousands of clones, 73% recorded once. Notes on this clone: Antigen specificity is unknown.

Sequenced: PBMCs. The TCR originated in a man in his forties or fifties in good health and CMV-seronegative. This sequence joins TRBV10-3 and TRBJ1-3; 8 positions agree with TRBD1. Here the CDR3 DNA reads TGTGCCATCAACCAGGGGGCAGGAAACACCATATATTTT. It yields the protein CAINQGAGNTIYF.